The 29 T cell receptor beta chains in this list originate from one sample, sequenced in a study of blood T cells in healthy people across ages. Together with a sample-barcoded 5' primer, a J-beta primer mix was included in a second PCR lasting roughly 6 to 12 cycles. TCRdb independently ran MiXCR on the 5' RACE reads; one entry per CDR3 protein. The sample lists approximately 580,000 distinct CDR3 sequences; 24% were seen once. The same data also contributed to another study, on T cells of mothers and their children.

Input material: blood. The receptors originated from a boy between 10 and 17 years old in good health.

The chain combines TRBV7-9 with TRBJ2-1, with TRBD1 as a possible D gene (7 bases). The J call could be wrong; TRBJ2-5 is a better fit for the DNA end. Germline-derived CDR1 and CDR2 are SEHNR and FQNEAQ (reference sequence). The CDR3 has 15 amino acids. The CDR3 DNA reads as TGTGCCAGCAGCCCCAGGGGGGCCACCCAAGAGACCCAGTACTTC. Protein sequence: CASSPRGATQETQYF.

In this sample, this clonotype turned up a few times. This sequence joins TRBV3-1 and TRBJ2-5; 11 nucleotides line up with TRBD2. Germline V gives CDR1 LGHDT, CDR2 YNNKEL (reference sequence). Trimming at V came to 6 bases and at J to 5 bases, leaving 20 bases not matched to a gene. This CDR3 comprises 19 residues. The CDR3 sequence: CASSLRSSGGPDRTETQYF. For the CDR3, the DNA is TGTGCCAGCAGTCTAAGATCTAGCGGGGGGCCGGATCGTACTGAGACCCAGTACTTC.

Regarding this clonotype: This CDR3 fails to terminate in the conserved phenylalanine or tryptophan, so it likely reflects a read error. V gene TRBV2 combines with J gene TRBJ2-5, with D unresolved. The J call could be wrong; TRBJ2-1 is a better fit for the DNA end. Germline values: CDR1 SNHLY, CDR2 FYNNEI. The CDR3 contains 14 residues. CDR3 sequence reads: CASTRFWADNEQFV. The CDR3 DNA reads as TGTGCCAGCACCCGATTTTGGGCCGACAATGAGCAGTTCGTC.

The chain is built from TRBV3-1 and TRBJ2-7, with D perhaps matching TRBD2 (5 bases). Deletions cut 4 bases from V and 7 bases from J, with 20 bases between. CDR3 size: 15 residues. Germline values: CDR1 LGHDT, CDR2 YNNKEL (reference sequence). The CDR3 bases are TGTGCCAGCAGCCCGGTCGAGGCAGGACTTTGGGAGCAGTACTTC. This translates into CASSPVEAGLWEQYF.

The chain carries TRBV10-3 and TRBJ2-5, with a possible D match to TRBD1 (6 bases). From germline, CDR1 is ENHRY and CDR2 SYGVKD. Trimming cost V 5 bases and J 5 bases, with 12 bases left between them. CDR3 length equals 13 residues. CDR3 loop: CAISTGLGETQYF. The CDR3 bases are TGTGCCATCAGTACAGGGTTAGGGGAGACCCAGTACTTC.

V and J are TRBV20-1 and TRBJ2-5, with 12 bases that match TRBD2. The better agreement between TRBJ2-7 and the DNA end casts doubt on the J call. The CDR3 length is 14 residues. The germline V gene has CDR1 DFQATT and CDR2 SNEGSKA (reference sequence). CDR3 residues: CSATPSGRAVEQYF. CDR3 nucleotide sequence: TGCAGTGCCACCCCTAGCGGGAGGGCCGTCGAGCAGTACTTC.

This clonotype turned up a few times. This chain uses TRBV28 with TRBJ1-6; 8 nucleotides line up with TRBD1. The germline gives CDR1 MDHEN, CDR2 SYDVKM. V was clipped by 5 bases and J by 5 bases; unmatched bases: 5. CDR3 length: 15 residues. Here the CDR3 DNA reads TGTGCCAGCAGTACAGGGGGTCGTAATAATTCACCCCTCCACTTT. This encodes CASSTGGRNNSPLHF. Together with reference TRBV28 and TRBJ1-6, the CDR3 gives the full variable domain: DVKVTQSSRYLVKRTGEKVFLECVQDMDHENMFWYRQDPGLGLRLIYFSYDVKMKEKGDIPEGYSVSREKKERFSLILESASTNQTSMYLCASSTGGRNNSPLHFGNGTRLTVT.

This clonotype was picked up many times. The CDR3 nucleotides are TGTGCCAGCAGCAACGCGTATTTGGCAGGGGTAGAGCAGTACTTC. It encodes CASSNAYLAGVEQYF. This sequence joins TRBV12-3 or TRBV12-4 and TRBJ2-7; maybe TRBD1 (6 bases). The CDR3 has 15 amino acids. Trimming cost V 6 bases and J 7 bases, with 22 bases left between them.

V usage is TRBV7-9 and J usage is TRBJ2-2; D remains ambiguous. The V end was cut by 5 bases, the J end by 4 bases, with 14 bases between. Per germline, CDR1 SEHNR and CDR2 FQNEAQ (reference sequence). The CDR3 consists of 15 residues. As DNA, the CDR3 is TGTGCCAGCAGCCCGGCCCTTAAGGGCACCGGGGAGCTGTTTTTT. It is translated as CASSPALKGTGELFF. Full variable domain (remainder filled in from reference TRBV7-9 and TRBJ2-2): DTGVSQNPRHKITKRGQNVTFRCDPISEHNRLYWYRQTLGQGPEFLTYFQNEAQLEKSRLLSDRFSAERPKGSFSTLEIQRTEQGDSAMYLCASSPALKGTGELFFGEGSRLTVL.

CDR3 coding DNA: TGCGCCAGCAGCCAAGAAGTCAGGGGGAATGAGCAGTTCTTC. Its protein product is CASSQEVRGNEQFF. The V call is TRBV4-3, the J call TRBJ2-1, with 7 bases identical to TRBD1. CDR3 length equals 14 residues. CDR1 and CDR2 (germline): LGHNA, YSLEER. The ends lost 0 bases at V and 7 bases at J; junction bases unmatched: 3.

CDR3 residues: CSAKGATHSNQPQHF. The CDR3, as DNA: TGCAGTGCCAAGGGGGCTACTCATAGCAATCAGCCCCAGCATTTT. The rearrangement joins TRBV20-1 to TRBJ1-5; 7 nucleotides match TRBD1. The CDR3 has 15 amino acids. V was clipped by 6 bases and J by 0 bases; unmatched bases: 8. The germline V gene has CDR1 DFQATT and CDR2 SNEGSKA (reference sequence).

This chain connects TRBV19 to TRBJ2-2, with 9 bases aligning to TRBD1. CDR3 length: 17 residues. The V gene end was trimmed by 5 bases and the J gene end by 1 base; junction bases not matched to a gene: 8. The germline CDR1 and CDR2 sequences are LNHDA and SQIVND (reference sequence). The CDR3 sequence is CASSRSPGQGNTGELFF. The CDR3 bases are TGTGCCAGTAGTCGCTCACCGGGACAGGGGAACACCGGGGAGCTGTTTTTT.

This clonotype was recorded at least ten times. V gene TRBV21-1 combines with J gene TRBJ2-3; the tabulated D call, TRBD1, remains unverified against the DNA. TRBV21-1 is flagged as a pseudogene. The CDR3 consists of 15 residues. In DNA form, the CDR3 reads TGTGCCAGCAGGACGTTGGGGGCGAATACATATACGCAGTATTTT. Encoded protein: CASRTLGANTYTQYF.

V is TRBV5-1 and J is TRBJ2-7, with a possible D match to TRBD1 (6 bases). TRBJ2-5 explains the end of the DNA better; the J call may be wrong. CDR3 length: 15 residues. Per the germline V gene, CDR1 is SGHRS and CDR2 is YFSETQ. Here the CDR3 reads CASSSSDSSWETQYF. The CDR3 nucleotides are TGCGCCAGCAGCTCCTCGGACAGCTCGTGGGAGACCCAGTACTTC.

CDR3 protein: CASSQDLLGGYTF. As DNA, the CDR3 is TGTGCCAGCAGCCAAGATTTACTGGGTGGCTACACCTTC. The chain is built from TRBV4-2 and TRBJ1-2; D remains ambiguous. V was cut by 0 bases and J by 7 bases, with 9 bases left in between. The CDR3 is 13 amino acids. The V gene's germline CDR1 is LGHNA and CDR2 YNFKEQ.

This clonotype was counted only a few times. CDR3 sequence reads: CASSVGQGSGEQYF. The CDR3 DNA is TGTGCCAGCAGCGTAGGACAGGGATCGGGCGAGCAGTACTTC. The rearrangement links TRBV9 to TRBJ2-5; 7 nucleotides agree with TRBD1. The DNA matches TRBJ2-7 better at its end, which makes the J call doubtful. Germline lookup yields CDR1 SGDLS and CDR2 YYNGEE. This CDR3 is 14 amino acids long.

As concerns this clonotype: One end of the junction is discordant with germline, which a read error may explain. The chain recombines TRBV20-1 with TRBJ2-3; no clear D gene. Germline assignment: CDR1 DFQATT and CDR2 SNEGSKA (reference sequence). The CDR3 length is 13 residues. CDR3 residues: CRARVEPTDTQYF. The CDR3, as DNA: TGCAGAGCTAGAGTAGAGCCCACAGATACGCAGTATTTT.

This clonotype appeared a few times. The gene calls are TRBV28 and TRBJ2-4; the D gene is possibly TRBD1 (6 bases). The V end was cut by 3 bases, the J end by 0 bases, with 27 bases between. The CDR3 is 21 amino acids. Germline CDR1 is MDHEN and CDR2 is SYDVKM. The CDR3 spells CASSFLGTLGYPNLAKNIQYF. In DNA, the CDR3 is TGTGCCAGCAGTTTTTTAGGGACACTCGGCTATCCTAATCTAGCCAAAAACATTCAGTACTTC.

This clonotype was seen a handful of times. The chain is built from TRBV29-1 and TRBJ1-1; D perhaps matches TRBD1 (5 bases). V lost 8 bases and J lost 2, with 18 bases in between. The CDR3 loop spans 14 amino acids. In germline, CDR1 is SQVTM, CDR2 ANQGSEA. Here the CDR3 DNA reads TGCAGCCCCTCGGGGCCAGGGCCAAACACTGAAGCTTTCTTT. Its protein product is CSPSGPGPNTEAFF.

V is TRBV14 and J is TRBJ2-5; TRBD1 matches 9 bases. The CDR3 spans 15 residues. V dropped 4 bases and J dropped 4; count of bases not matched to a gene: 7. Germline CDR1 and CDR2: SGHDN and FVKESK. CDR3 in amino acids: CASSRGQGLGETQYF. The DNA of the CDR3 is TGTGCCAGCAGCCGAGGACAGGGGCTAGGAGAGACCCAGTACTTC. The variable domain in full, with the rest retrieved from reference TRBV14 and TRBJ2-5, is EAGVTQFPSHSVIEKGQTVTLRCDPISGHDNLYWYRRVMGKEIKFLLHFVKESKQDESGMPNNRFLAERTGGTYSTLKVQPAELEDSGVYFCASSRGQGLGETQYFGPGTRLLVL.

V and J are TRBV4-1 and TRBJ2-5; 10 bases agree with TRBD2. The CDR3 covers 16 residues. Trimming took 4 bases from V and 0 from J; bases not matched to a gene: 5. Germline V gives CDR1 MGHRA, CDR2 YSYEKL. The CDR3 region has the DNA TGCGCCAGCAGCCGCGACCTAGCGGGGGACCAAGAGACCCAGTACTTC. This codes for CASSRDLAGDQETQYF.

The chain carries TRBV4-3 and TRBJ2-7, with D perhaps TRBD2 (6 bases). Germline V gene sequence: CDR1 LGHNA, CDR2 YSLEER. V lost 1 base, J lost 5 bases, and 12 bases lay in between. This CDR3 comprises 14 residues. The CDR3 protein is CASSQVFTGDEQYF. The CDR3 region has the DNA TGCGCCAGCAGCCAAGTGTTTACGGGGGACGAGCAGTACTTC.

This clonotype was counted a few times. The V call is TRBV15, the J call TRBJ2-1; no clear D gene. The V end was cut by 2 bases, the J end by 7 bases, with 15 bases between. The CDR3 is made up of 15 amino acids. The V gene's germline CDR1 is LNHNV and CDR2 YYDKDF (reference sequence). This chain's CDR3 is CATSRPAGQSNEQFF. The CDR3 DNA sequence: TGTGCCACCAGCAGACCCGCTGGGCAGTCAAATGAGCAGTTCTTC.

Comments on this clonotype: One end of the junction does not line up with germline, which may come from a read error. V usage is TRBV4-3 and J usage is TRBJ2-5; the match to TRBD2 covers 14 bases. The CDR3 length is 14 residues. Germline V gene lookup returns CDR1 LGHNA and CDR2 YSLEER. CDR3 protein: CASSPGGTSGRKFF. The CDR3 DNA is TGCGCCAGCAGCCCCGGAGGGACTAGCGGGAGAAAGTTCTTC.

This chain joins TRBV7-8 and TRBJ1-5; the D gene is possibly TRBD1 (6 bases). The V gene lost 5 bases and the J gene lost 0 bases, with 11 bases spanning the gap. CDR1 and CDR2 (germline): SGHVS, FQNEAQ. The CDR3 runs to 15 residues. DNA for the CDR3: TGTGCCAGCAGCACCGGAGGGGGTAGCAATCAGCCCCAGCATTTT. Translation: CASSTGGGSNQPQHF.

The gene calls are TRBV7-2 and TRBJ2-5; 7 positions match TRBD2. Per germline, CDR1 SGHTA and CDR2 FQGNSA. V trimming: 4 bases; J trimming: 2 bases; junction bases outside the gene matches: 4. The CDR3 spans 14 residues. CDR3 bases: TGTGCCAGCAGCTCTAGCGGACTACAAGAGACCCAGTACTTC. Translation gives CASSSSGLQETQYF.

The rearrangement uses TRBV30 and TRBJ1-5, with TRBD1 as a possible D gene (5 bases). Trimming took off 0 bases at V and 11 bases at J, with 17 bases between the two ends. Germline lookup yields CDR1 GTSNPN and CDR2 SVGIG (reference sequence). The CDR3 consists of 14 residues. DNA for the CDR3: TGTGCCTGGAGTGTCGACAGATCCTCGGTAGCCCAGCATTTT. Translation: CAWSVDRSSVAQHF.

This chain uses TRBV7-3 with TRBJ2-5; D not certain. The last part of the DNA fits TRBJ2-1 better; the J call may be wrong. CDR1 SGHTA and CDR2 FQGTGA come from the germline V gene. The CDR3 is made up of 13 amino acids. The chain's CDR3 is CASSPEGLNEQFF. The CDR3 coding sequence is TGTGCCAGCAGCCCTGAAGGGCTTAATGAGCAGTTCTTC.

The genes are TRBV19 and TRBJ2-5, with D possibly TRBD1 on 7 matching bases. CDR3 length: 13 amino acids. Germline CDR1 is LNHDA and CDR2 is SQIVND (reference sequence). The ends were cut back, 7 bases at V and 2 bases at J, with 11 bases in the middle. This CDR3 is CASMGGQQETQYF. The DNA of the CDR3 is TGTGCCAGTATGGGGGGACAGCAAGAGACCCAGTACTTC.